These 14 T cell receptor beta chains originate from one sample sequenced in a study of cytomegalovirus exposure and HLA in healthy donors (TCRdb year 2017). Libraries were made using the immunoSEQ multiplex PCR assay. The multiplex PCR relied on a mix of 60 forward primers for TCR Vbeta segments and 13 reverse primers for TCR Jbeta segments. Here the immuneACCESS table is served through TCRdb, limited to in-frame sequences with V and J called. Missing clones are a known gap in these copies; in checked studies unresolved V genes cover under half, and the rest lacks a known reason. The sample contains some 130,000 clones, approximately 74% of them found a single time. The top ten clonotypes cover roughly 7.3% of the sample. The specimen sequenced was PBMCs. Source of these receptors: a male donor in good health and CMV-seronegative.

The V call is TRBV9, the J call TRBJ2-5, with a tentative D call TRBD1 (9 bases). CDR3 size: 17 residues. V shed 3 bases and J shed 5 bases, with 23 bases lying between them. The germline CDR1 and CDR2 sequences are SGDLS and YYNGEE. The CDR3 is CASSARISGTGRETQYF. The CDR3 DNA reads as TGTGCCAGCAGCGCCCGAATTAGCGGGACAGGGCGGGAGACCCAGTACTTC.

This clone appeared a single time. J is TRBJ2-3 and V is TRBV5-4; 11 positions agree with TRBD2. CDR3 length: 15 residues. CDR1 is SGHNT, CDR2 YYREEE, per germline (reference sequence). V shed 6 bases and J 2 bases; nucleotides not matched to a gene: 5. The CDR3 is CASTPGLAVTDTQYF. The CDR3 DNA is TGTGCCAGCACCCCGGGACTAGCGGTCACAGATACGCAGTATTTT.

This clone has only a few counts. The CDR3 coding sequence is TGTGCCAGCAGTTTATTGGCAGGCAGCTCCTACGAGCAGTACTTC. Its protein is CASSLLAGSSYEQYF. The J gene is TRBJ2-7, the V gene TRBV28; D ambiguous. The CDR3 covers 15 residues. From germline, CDR1 is MDHEN and CDR2 SYDVKM. V was shortened by 1 base and J by 0 bases, with 10 bases between the two germline ends.

This clone was counted only a few times. V is TRBV28 and J is TRBJ2-3; TRBD2 matches at 9 bases. There are 15 residues in the CDR3. After removal of 6 bases from V and 3 bases from J, the junction contained 7 bases not matched to a gene. CDR1 is MDHEN and CDR2 is SYDVKM in the germline V gene. This CDR3 is CASSEDSGGTDTQYF. The CDR3, as DNA: TGTGCCAGCAGCGAAGATAGCGGGGGAACAGATACGCAGTATTTT.

This sequence joins TRBV9 and TRBJ2-1; D remains ambiguous. Germline CDR1 SGDLS, CDR2 YYNGEE. Trimming took 0 bases from V and 9 from J, leaving 7 bases between them. This CDR3 comprises 12 residues. CDR3: CASSVGEREQFF. DNA for the CDR3: TGTGCCAGCAGCGTAGGCGAGCGTGAGCAGTTCTTC.

This chain connects TRBV4-1 to TRBJ2-1; TRBD2 is a possible D gene (5 bases). Deletions cut 1 base from V and 5 bases from J, with 15 bases between. This CDR3 has 16 residues. Germline CDR1 MGHRA, CDR2 YSYEKL. The DNA of the CDR3 is TGCGCCAGCAGCCAAGGCCTGGACTTCCCACACAATGAGCAGTTCTTC. Residues: CASSQGLDFPHNEQFF.

This sequence joins TRBV7-2 and TRBJ2-3, with D hard to call. V was pared by 5 bases and J by 3 bases, with 18 bases between. There are 16 residues in the CDR3. The germline V gene encodes CDR1 SGHTA and CDR2 FQGNSA. The DNA for the CDR3 is TGTGCCAGCAGCCCGCGACTCAACATAATGACAGATACGCAGTATTTT. It yields the protein CASSPRLNIMTDTQYF.

This rearrangement joins TRBV16 to TRBJ2-1, with D maybe TRBD1 (6 bases). Germline V gene sequence: CDR1 KGHSY, CDR2 FQNENV. This CDR3 comprises 18 residues. V lost 0 bases and J lost 4, with 19 bases in between. DNA for the CDR3: TGTGCCAGCAGCCAATCGGCTGGGGACAAAGTTCCTTACAATGAGCAGTTCTTC. Protein sequence: CASSQSAGDKVPYNEQFF.

The rearrangement links TRBV28 to TRBJ2-7, with D possibly matching TRBD2 (5 bases). This CDR3 contains 11 residues. Deletions cut 5 bases from V and 5 bases from J, with 7 bases between. Germline V gene data show CDR1 as MDHEN and CDR2 as SYDVKM. CDR3 protein: CASSPRDEQYF. CDR3 coding DNA: TGTGCCAGCAGTCCGCGGGACGAGCAGTACTTC.

V and J are TRBV5-1 and TRBJ2-7; TRBD1 agrees at 7 bases. V trimming: 2 bases; J trimming: 0 bases; junction bases outside the gene matches: 5. The V gene's germline CDR1 is SGHRS and CDR2 YFSETQ. There are 15 residues in the CDR3. For the CDR3, the DNA is TGCGCCAGCAGCTTCCGGGACAGATTCTCCTACGAGCAGTACTTC. Amino acids: CASSFRDRFSYEQYF.

This chain links TRBV4-3 with TRBJ2-3; D is unresolved. V lost 1 base and J lost 3, with 14 bases in between. The CDR3 sequence is 16 residues long. Germline CDR1 is LGHNA and CDR2 is YSLEER. The CDR3 spells CASSQGAGEGTDTQYF. CDR3 sequence (DNA): TGCGCCAGCAGCCAAGGGGCAGGTGAAGGAACAGATACGCAGTATTTT.

This chain's CDR3 is CASSLNSMGIQQFF. Written as DNA, the CDR3 is TGTGCCAGCAGCCTCAATTCGATGGGCATCCAGCAGTTCTTC. J is TRBJ2-1 and V is TRBV7-2; D gene uncertain. The CDR3 loop spans 14 amino acids. Germline loops: CDR1 SGHTA, CDR2 FQGNSA. Trimming shortened V by 5 bases and J by 11 bases, and 19 bases separated the two germline ends. The entire variable domain, with the rest obtained from reference TRBV7-2 and TRBJ2-1, is as follows: GAGVSQSPSNKVTEKGKDVELRCDPISGHTALYWYRQSLGQGLEFLIYFQGNSAPDKSGLPSDRFSAERTGGSVSTLTIQRTQQEDSAVYLCASSLNSMGIQQFFGPGTRLTVL.

The chain carries TRBV6-1 and TRBJ1-2; D call uncertain. Germline V gene data show CDR1 as MNHNS and CDR2 as SASEGT. Trimming left V 1 base short and J 7 bases short, with 13 bases between. The CDR3 contains 14 residues. The CDR3 region is CASSEGVPTGGYTF. The CDR3 region has the DNA TGTGCCAGCAGTGAAGGGGTCCCCACGGGTGGCTACACCTTC.

This sequence joins TRBV28 and TRBJ1-1; D is undetermined. Germline assignment: CDR1 MDHEN and CDR2 SYDVKM. The CDR3 sequence is 15 residues long. V was clipped by 5 bases and J by 1 base, with 14 bases between them. In DNA, the CDR3 is TGTGCCAGCAGTCTTCGCGCCGACACGAACACTGAAGCTTTCTTT. Amino acids: CASSLRADTNTEAFF.